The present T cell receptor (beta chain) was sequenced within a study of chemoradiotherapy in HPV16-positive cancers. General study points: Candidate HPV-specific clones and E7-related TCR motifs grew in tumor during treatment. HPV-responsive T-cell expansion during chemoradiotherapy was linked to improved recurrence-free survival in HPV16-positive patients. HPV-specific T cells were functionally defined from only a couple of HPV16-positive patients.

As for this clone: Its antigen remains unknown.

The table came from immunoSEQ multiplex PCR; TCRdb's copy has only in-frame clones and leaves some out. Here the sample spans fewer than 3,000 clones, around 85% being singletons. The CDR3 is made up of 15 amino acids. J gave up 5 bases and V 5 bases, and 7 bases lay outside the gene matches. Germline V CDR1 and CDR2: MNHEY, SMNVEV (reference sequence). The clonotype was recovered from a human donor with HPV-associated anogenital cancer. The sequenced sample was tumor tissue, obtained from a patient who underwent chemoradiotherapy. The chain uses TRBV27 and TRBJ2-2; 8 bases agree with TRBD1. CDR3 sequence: CASSPGQGRTGELFF. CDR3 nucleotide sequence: TGTGCCAGCAGTCCTGGACAGGGTAGGACCGGGGAGCTGTTTTTT.